Described below is a single T cell receptor beta chain sequence and its context. Its antigen remains unidentified. A second PCR, run for roughly 7 to 12 cycles, used a sample-barcoded 5' primer plus a J-beta primer mix. Each CDR3 protein gets one entry after TCRdb re-called the 5' RACE reads with MiXCR. The sample includes approximately 800,000 distinct CDR3 sequences, approximately 67% of them seen just once. This CDR3 is built from 13 residues. Germline V CDR1 and CDR2: SQVTM, ANQGSEA. Trimming cost V 6 bases and J 7 bases; bases outside gene matches: 8. The data originate from a study of blood T cells in healthy people across ages. Study-level background: When template switching was applied, about one barcoded beta molecule was captured per two T cells. Regarding the study as a whole: Possibly confounding the expanded clonotype changes was the fact that donor CMV status was unknown. When one million T cells were used, diversity estimates were thought to be underestimates.

The chain carries TRBV29-1 and TRBJ1-2; 10 bases line up with TRBD1. This sequence was found in a young man in good health. Specimen: blood. The CDR3 region has the DNA TGCAGCGTGGCCGGGACAGGGGAGGCTGGCTACACCTTC. It translates to CSVAGTGEAGYTF.